These 13 T cell receptor beta chains share one sample of origin, sequenced in a study of memory CD4+ T cells and cytomegalovirus serostatus. Single viable CD3+CD4+CD8-CD45RO+ cells were sorted as the memory CD4+ T cells. TCRdb keeps only in-frame clones here, not all; method: immunoSEQ multiplex PCR. This sample yields under 80,000 clones, of which 75% to 85% are seen a single time; 2.5% to 3% belongs to the top ten. Sequencing was done on a sample of memory CD4+ T cells from blood. The receptor set was obtained from an adult in good health and CMV-seropositive.

This sequence joins TRBV7-2 and TRBJ2-5; weak D call: TRBD1 (5 bases). Germline V gene data show CDR1 as SGHTA and CDR2 as FQGNSA. The CDR3 has 15 amino acids. V lost 2 bases and J lost 0, with 10 bases in between. The CDR3 region has the DNA TGTGCCAGCAGCTTATCCGGACAACACCAAGAGACCCAGTACTTC. The encoded protein is CASSLSGQHQETQYF.

The V gene is TRBV28, the J gene TRBJ2-5; the D gene could be TRBD1 or TRBD2 (6 bases each). The length of the CDR3 is 15 residues. Germline lookup yields CDR1 MDHEN and CDR2 SYDVKM. Trimming took 6 bases from V and 4 from J, leaving 18 bases between them. The CDR3 DNA sequence: TGTGCCAGCAGGGAAGGGGGGCCGGGTGGAGAGACCCAGTACTTC. Translating it yields CASREGGPGGETQYF.

This chain uses TRBV2 with TRBJ1-5, with a weak D call TRBD1 (6 bases). From germline, CDR1 is SNHLY and CDR2 FYNNEI. Between the trimmed V and J ends, which lost 4 bases and 7 bases, there was a span of 14 bases. This CDR3 region has 14 residues. CDR3 protein: CASSVVGGEQPQHF. In nucleotides, the CDR3 is TGTGCCAGCAGTGTGGTAGGGGGTGAACAGCCCCAGCATTTT.

V is TRBV14 and J is TRBJ2-3, with 7 bases that match TRBD2. V was clipped by 1 base and J by 10 bases; unmatched bases: 8. Germline V gene lookup returns CDR1 SGHDN and CDR2 FVKESK. CDR3 size: 14 residues. CDR3 sequence reads: CASSQAGGRGAQYF. The DNA for the CDR3 is TGTGCCAGCAGCCAAGCGGGCGGGAGAGGGGCGCAGTATTTT.

The genes are TRBV6-5 and TRBJ2-2; D is undetermined. Trimming removed 5 bases at V and 2 bases at J, with 12 bases between. Germline CDR1 and CDR2: MNHEY and SVGAGI. The CDR3 sequence is 15 residues long. CDR3 sequence reads: CASSHRASNTGELFF. The CDR3 DNA sequence: TGTGCCAGCAGTCACCGGGCCAGCAACACCGGGGAGCTGTTTTTT.

The chain recombines TRBV5-1 with TRBJ1-1; 9 bases align to TRBD1. CDR3 length equals 17 residues. Losses at the gene ends were 5 bases for V and 2 bases for J; bases not matched to a gene: 13. Germline CDR1 reads SGHRS; CDR2 reads YFSETQ. CDR3 sequence (DNA): TGCGCCAGCAGACTATACTCCGGGACAGGGATCAACACTGAAGCTTTCTTT. Its protein product is CASRLYSGTGINTEAFF.

Only a few counts were recorded for this clone. The CDR3 coding sequence is TGCGCCAGCAGAATAGGAGATATGAACACCGGGGAGCTGTTTTTT. Translation gives CASRIGDMNTGELFF. V gene TRBV5-1 combines with J gene TRBJ2-2, with D unresolved. The CDR3 sequence is 15 residues long. Germline-derived CDR1 and CDR2 are SGHRS and YFSETQ. V lost 5 bases and J 1 base, leaving 12 bases between the germline ends.

The rearrangement uses TRBV5-1 and TRBJ2-7; 11 nucleotides line up with TRBD1. Per the germline V gene, CDR1 is SGHRS and CDR2 is YFSETQ. The ends lost 0 bases at V and 3 bases at J; junction bases unmatched: 8. The CDR3 is 17 amino acids. The CDR3: CASSLGTGGFSNYEQYF. DNA of the CDR3: TGCGCCAGCAGCTTGGGGACAGGGGGCTTCTCGAACTACGAGCAGTACTTC.

A single count supports this clone. The chain carries TRBV7-8 and TRBJ2-7, with TRBD2 matching 10 bases. CDR1 and CDR2 from the germline V gene are SGHVS and FQNEAQ. The CDR3 spans 15 residues. The V gene end was trimmed by 1 base and the J gene end by 2 bases; junction bases not matched to a gene: 2. CDR3 region: CASSLGTSGTYEQYV. CDR3 nucleotides: TGTGCCAGCAGCTTAGGGACTAGCGGAACCTACGAGCAGTACGTC.

J is TRBJ1-1 and V is TRBV5-6; D perhaps matches TRBD1 (6 bases). The CDR3 has 14 residues. V was clipped by 3 bases and J by 7 bases, with 16 bases between them. The germline CDR1 and CDR2 sequences are SGHDT and YYEEEE. DNA for the CDR3: TGTGCCAGCAGCTCTGATATGGGGGCAGGTGAAGCTTTCTTT. This sequence encodes CASSSDMGAGEAFF.

The genes are TRBV30 and TRBJ2-3; 8 nucleotides line up with TRBD2. Germline values: CDR1 GTSNPN, CDR2 SVGIG (reference sequence). V shed 8 bases, J shed 6 bases, and the junction held 19 bases outside the gene matches. The CDR3 sequence is 16 residues long. The CDR3 spells CAPKGEREKSTDTQYF. The CDR3, as DNA: TGTGCCCCCAAAGGGGAGCGGGAGAAGTCCACGGATACGCAGTATTTT.

V and J are TRBV28 and TRBJ1-2; D perhaps matches TRBD1 (6 bases). Deletions cut 6 bases from V and 4 bases from J, with 18 bases between. The CDR3 is 15 residues long. Germline assignment: CDR1 MDHEN and CDR2 SYDVKM. The CDR3 loop reads CASRNLPRQAYGYTF. The CDR3 DNA sequence: TGTGCCAGCAGGAATCTTCCCCGACAGGCCTATGGCTACACCTTC.

This rearrangement joins TRBV11-3 to TRBJ1-1; TRBD1 matches 8 bases. The CDR3 is 12 residues long. The ends lost 6 bases at V and 7 bases at J; junction bases unmatched: 4. Germline loops: CDR1 SGHNT, CDR2 YENEEA. CDR3 in amino acids: CASRSGTGEAFF. The CDR3 nucleotides read TGTGCCAGCAGATCTGGGACAGGTGAAGCTTTCTTT.